One sample yielded the 27 T cell receptor beta chains listed below, sequenced in a study of blood T cell repertoires in COVID-19. Profiling relied on immunoSEQ multiplex PCR, and the TCRdb table lists in-frame clones only, not all of them. Of around 140,000 clones listed, roughly four fifths are singletons. Material: peripheral blood. The receptors here all came from a human donor with acute or convalescent COVID-19. The donor label of this sample is uncertain.

This clone was seen a single time. This chain links TRBV30 with TRBJ1-4; tentative D call: TRBD1 (6 bases). The CDR3 runs 14 residues. V was shortened by 2 bases and J by 1 base, with 8 bases between the two germline ends. Germline-derived CDR1 and CDR2 are GTSNPN and SVGIG (reference sequence). The CDR3 is CAWSLDRTNEKLFF. CDR3 nucleotide sequence: TGTGCCTGGAGTTTGGACAGAACTAATGAAAAACTGTTTTTT.

The chain couples TRBV10-1 to TRBJ2-4; D might be TRBD1 (5 bases). V lost 4 bases, J lost 2 bases, and 12 bases lay in between. The CDR3 length is 15 residues. The germline gives CDR1 WNHNN, CDR2 SYGVQD (reference sequence). CDR3 DNA: TGCGCCAGCAGTGGGGGCGACAGTTCCAAAAACATTCAGTACTTC. Translating gives CASSGGDSSKNIQYF.

J is TRBJ1-2 and V is TRBV3-1 (or the pseudogene TRBV3-2), with 8 bases aligning to TRBD1. This CDR3 region has 13 residues. Germline lookup yields CDR1 LGHDT and CDR2 YNNKEL (reference sequence). V trimming: 4 bases; J trimming: 7 bases; junction bases outside the gene matches: 5. The CDR3 sequence is CASSPQGVGGYTF. In nucleotides, the CDR3 is TGTGCCAGCAGCCCACAGGGGGTCGGTGGCTACACCTTC.

The genes are TRBV18 and TRBJ1-5; TRBD1 is a possible D gene (5 bases). Trimming left V 2 bases short and J 4 bases short, with 9 bases between. There are 14 residues in the CDR3. From germline, CDR1 is KGHSH and CDR2 LQKENI. In nucleotides, the CDR3 is TGTGCCAGCTCACCAGAGACAGCTAATCAGCCCCAGCATTTT. Residues: CASSPETANQPQHF.

The chain combines TRBV20-1 with TRBJ1-1; D ambiguous. Germline values: CDR1 DFQATT, CDR2 SNEGSKA (reference sequence). V lost 1 base and J lost 10, with 10 bases in between. This CDR3 contains 11 residues. As DNA, the CDR3 is TGCAGTGCTAGAGCTCCGACAAGAGCTTTCTTT. The encoded protein is CSARAPTRAFF.

This clone was seen at least ten times. V gene TRBV6-2 or TRBV6-3 combines with J gene TRBJ1-1; possible D gene TRBD1, 6 bases. The length of the CDR3 is 16 residues. Germline CDR1 reads MNHEY; CDR2 reads SVGEGT. V lost 2 bases to trimming and J lost 4 bases, with 17 bases between them. CDR3 sequence: CASSYASGRGGTEAFF. Here the CDR3 DNA reads TGTGCCAGCAGTTACGCCTCGGGGAGGGGGGGCACTGAAGCTTTCTTT.

This rearrangement joins TRBV2 to TRBJ1-1; 7 bases map to TRBD1. Losses at the gene ends were 10 bases for V and 1 base for J; bases not matched to a gene: 3. The CDR3 is made up of 12 amino acids. Germline loops: CDR1 SNHLY, CDR2 FYNNEI. CDR3 nucleotide sequence: TGTGCCAAGGACAGGCCGAACACTGAAGCTTTCTTT. This gives the protein CAKDRPNTEAFF.

The chain is built from TRBV2 and TRBJ2-1; 7 nucleotides align to TRBD2. Germline assignment: CDR1 SNHLY and CDR2 FYNNEI. This CDR3 has 17 amino acids. V shed 4 bases and J 5 bases; nucleotides not matched to a gene: 14. The DNA for the CDR3 is TGTGCCAGCAGTGGAACGACCCGGGACTACCAGAACAATGAGCAGTTCTTC. It yields the protein CASSGTTRDYQNNEQFF. The full variable domain, its missing parts supplied by reference TRBV2 and TRBJ2-1, is EPEVTQTPSHQVTQMGQEVILRCVPISNHLYFYWYRQILGQKVEFLVSFYNNEISEKSEIFDDQFSVERPDGSNFTLKIRSTKLEDSAMYFCASSGTTRDYQNNEQFFGPGTRLTVL.

The V call is TRBV6-5, the J call TRBJ1-1; no definite D call. Trimming removed 6 bases from V and 1 base from J, with 12 bases in between. CDR3 length: 14 residues. CDR1 is MNHEY, CDR2 SVGAGI, per germline. In DNA form, the CDR3 reads TGTGCCAGCAGCGTAAACCGGGGGAACACTGAAGCTTTCTTT. This gives the protein CASSVNRGNTEAFF.

The chain uses TRBV5-1 and TRBJ1-1, with 7 positions matching TRBD1. CDR3 length: 14 residues. Trimming took 0 bases from V and 6 from J; bases not matched to a gene: 5. Germline CDR1 and CDR2: SGHRS and YFSETQ. The CDR3 spells CASSLGTGGAEAFF. The CDR3 nucleotides are TGCGCCAGCAGCTTGGGGACAGGAGGAGCTGAAGCTTTCTTT.

The chain recombines TRBV5-8 with TRBJ1-1; the D is unclear. Between the trimmed V and J ends, which lost 0 bases and 7 bases, there was a span of 7 bases. Germline V gene data show CDR1 as SGHTS and CDR2 as YDEGEE. This CDR3 region has 12 residues. The CDR3 is CASSLVFLEAFF. CDR3 bases: TGTGCCAGCAGCTTGGTTTTCCTTGAAGCTTTCTTT. The full variable domain, in which reference TRBV5-8 and TRBJ1-1 provide the parts outside the CDR3, is EAGVTQSPTHLIKTRGQQATLRCSPISGHTSVYWYQQALGLGLQFLLWYDEGEERNRGNFPPRFSGRQFPNYSSELNVNALELEDSALYLCASSLVFLEAFFGQGTRLTVV.

This clone was detected only once. The chain links TRBV9 to TRBJ1-2; D is unclear. There are 15 residues in the CDR3. V lost 0 bases, J lost 2 bases, and 11 bases lay in between. The germline gives CDR1 SGDLS, CDR2 YYNGEE. Here the CDR3 DNA reads TGTGCCAGCAGCGTAGACGCAGGAAGGAACTATGGCTACACCTTC. It specifies CASSVDAGRNYGYTF. Together with reference TRBV9 and TRBJ1-2, the CDR3 gives the full variable domain: DSGVTQTPKHLITATGQRVTLRCSPRSGDLSVYWYQQSLDQGLQFLIQYYNGEERAKGNILERFSAQQFPDLHSELNLSSLELGDSALYFCASSVDAGRNYGYTFGSGTRLTVV.

This chain uses TRBV9 with TRBJ2-1; TRBD2 matches at 11 bases. Losses at the gene ends were 0 bases for V and 4 bases for J; bases not matched to a gene: 3. The CDR3 sequence is 16 residues long. Germline-derived CDR1 and CDR2 are SGDLS and YYNGEE. CDR3 bases: TGTGCCAGCAGCGTAGGGTCTAGCGGGGGGTACAATGAGCAGTTCTTC. Amino acid sequence: CASSVGSSGGYNEQFF.

The V and J genes are TRBV4-1 and TRBJ1-2; D unclear. The CDR3 consists of 13 residues. Germline V gene data show CDR1 as MGHRA and CDR2 as YSYEKL. The germline V and J ends were trimmed by 4 bases and 2 bases, with 8 bases remaining between them. CDR3 coding DNA: TGCGCCAGCAGCCCGGGTCTAAACTATGGCTACACCTTC. Translating gives CASSPGLNYGYTF.

The chain combines TRBV6-5 with TRBJ1-2, with 7 bases that match TRBD1. The ends lost 0 bases at V and 4 bases at J; junction bases unmatched: 5. The V gene's germline CDR1 is MNHEY and CDR2 SVGAGI. The length of the CDR3 is 15 residues. The CDR3 DNA reads as TGTGCCAGCAGTTACTCCGGGACAGTGGTCTATGGCTACACCTTC. Encoded protein: CASSYSGTVVYGYTF.

The chain recombines TRBV10-1 with TRBJ2-2; weak D call: TRBD2 (5 bases). Germline V gives CDR1 WNHNN, CDR2 SYGVQD (reference sequence). Trimming cost V 0 bases and J 3 bases, with 17 bases left between them. This CDR3 is built from 18 residues. CDR3 loop: CASSESWTANFHTGELFF. In DNA form, the CDR3 reads TGCGCCAGCAGTGAGTCTTGGACTGCTAACTTTCACACCGGGGAGCTGTTTTTT.

This rearrangement joins TRBV7-9 to TRBJ1-3; 10 positions match TRBD1. The V segment lost 6 bases and the J segment 2 bases; nucleotides outside the gene matches: 4. The CDR3 loop spans 15 amino acids. From germline, CDR1 is SEHNR and CDR2 FQNEAQ (reference sequence). DNA of the CDR3: TGTGCCAGCAGGCGACAGGGGGCGCCTGGAAACACCATATATTTT. It specifies CASRRQGAPGNTIYF.

In its sample, this clone was seen once. This chain joins TRBV20-1 and TRBJ2-3; weak D call: TRBD2 (6 bases). Germline CDR1 reads DFQATT; CDR2 reads SNEGSKA (reference sequence). This CDR3 has 13 amino acids. Between the trimmed V and J ends, which lost 3 bases and 0 bases, there was a span of 7 bases. The CDR3 here is CSASGTSTDTQYF. The CDR3, as DNA: TGCAGTGCTAGTGGGACTAGCACAGATACGCAGTATTTT.

The chain has TRBV7-2 and TRBJ1-3; D is undetermined. The length of the CDR3 is 15 residues. Germline lookup yields CDR1 SGHTA and CDR2 FQGNSA. The V end lost 1 base, the J end lost 5 bases, and 12 bases lay between the germline ends. For the CDR3, the DNA is TGTGCCAGCAGCTTAGACTCTGGTGTTAGAAACACCATATATTTT. The encoded protein is CASSLDSGVRNTIYF.

The gene calls are TRBV19 and TRBJ1-2, with TRBD1 identical over 9 bases. Germline CDR1 LNHDA, CDR2 SQIVND (reference sequence). The V gene end was trimmed by 5 bases and the J gene end by 1 base; junction bases not matched to a gene: 2. This CDR3 has 14 amino acids. The CDR3 loop reads CASSPDRGNYGYTF. The CDR3 DNA follows: TGTGCCAGTAGTCCGGACAGGGGTAACTATGGCTACACCTTC.

A word on this clone: One junction end disagrees with the germline gene, perhaps due to a read error. The chain is built from TRBV7-9 and TRBJ1-2, with 9 bases aligning to TRBD1. In germline, CDR1 is SEHNR, CDR2 FQNEAQ (reference sequence). The CDR3 spans 13 residues. The CDR3 here is CASSLGTGYGYTF. As DNA, the CDR3 is TGTGCCAGCAGTTTAGGGACAGGGTATGGCTACACCTTC.

The chain has TRBV27 and TRBJ1-6; 8 bases match TRBD1. Germline V gene sequence: CDR1 MNHEY, CDR2 SMNVEV (reference sequence). Trimming removed 7 bases from V and 8 bases from J; junction bases left unmatched: 7. The CDR3 has 14 residues. The CDR3 nucleotides read TGTGCCAGCATTGACAGGGGTCGGTATTCACCCCTCCACTTT. The encoded protein is CASIDRGRYSPLHF.

V and J are TRBV6-2 or TRBV6-3 and TRBJ1-1; tentative D call: TRBD1 (5 bases). V was trimmed by 6 bases and J by 5 bases, leaving 16 bases between them. The CDR3 contains 14 residues. CDR1 MNHEY and CDR2 SVGEGT come from the germline V gene. The CDR3 DNA follows: TGTGCCAGCAGCCCAGCCAGGGTGTCGACTGAAGCTTTCTTT. Residues: CASSPARVSTEAFF.

The genes are TRBV30 and TRBJ1-4, with D maybe TRBD1 (6 bases). The ends were cut back, 0 bases at V and 3 bases at J, with 17 bases in the middle. The CDR3 loop spans 17 amino acids. Germline CDR1 and CDR2: GTSNPN and SVGIG (reference sequence). The CDR3 DNA follows: TGTGCCTGGAGTGTACGCGGGGGGGCTAAACCTAATGAAAAACTGTTTTTT. It yields the protein CAWSVRGGAKPNEKLFF.

This clone was seen once. The chain carries TRBV4-1 and TRBJ1-5, with TRBD1 identical over 9 bases. Germline lookup yields CDR1 MGHRA and CDR2 YSYEKL. This CDR3 spans 18 amino acids. Germline trimming cut 0 bases from V and 1 base from J; bases unmatched to any gene: 7. CDR3 sequence (DNA): TGCGCCAGCAGCCAAGAACGGACAGGGGATGTAAGCAATCAGCCCCAGCATTTT. As protein: CASSQERTGDVSNQPQHF.

The V gene is TRBV29-1, the J gene TRBJ1-2; 10 positions agree with TRBD1. After removal of 5 bases from V and 6 bases from J, the junction contained 3 bases not matched to a gene. Per germline, CDR1 SQVTM and CDR2 ANQGSEA. There are 12 residues in the CDR3. The CDR3 region is CSVSDRGDGYTF. The DNA for the CDR3 is TGCAGCGTTTCGGACAGGGGGGATGGCTACACCTTC. The variable domain in full, completed from reference TRBV29-1 and TRBJ1-2, reads SAVISQKPSRDICQRGTSLTIQCQVDSQVTMMFWYRQQPGQSLTLIATANQGSEATYESGFVIDKFPISRPNLTFSTLTVSNMSPEDSSIYLCSVSDRGDGYTFGSGTRLTVV.

The V and J genes are TRBV2 and TRBJ2-2; D is uncertain. Trimming took 6 bases from V and 0 from J, leaving 14 bases between them. The length of the CDR3 is 16 residues. Germline V gives CDR1 SNHLY, CDR2 FYNNEI. CDR3 residues: CASSARLATNTGELFF. In DNA form, the CDR3 reads TGTGCCAGCAGCGCTCGACTCGCCACGAACACCGGGGAGCTGTTTTTT.